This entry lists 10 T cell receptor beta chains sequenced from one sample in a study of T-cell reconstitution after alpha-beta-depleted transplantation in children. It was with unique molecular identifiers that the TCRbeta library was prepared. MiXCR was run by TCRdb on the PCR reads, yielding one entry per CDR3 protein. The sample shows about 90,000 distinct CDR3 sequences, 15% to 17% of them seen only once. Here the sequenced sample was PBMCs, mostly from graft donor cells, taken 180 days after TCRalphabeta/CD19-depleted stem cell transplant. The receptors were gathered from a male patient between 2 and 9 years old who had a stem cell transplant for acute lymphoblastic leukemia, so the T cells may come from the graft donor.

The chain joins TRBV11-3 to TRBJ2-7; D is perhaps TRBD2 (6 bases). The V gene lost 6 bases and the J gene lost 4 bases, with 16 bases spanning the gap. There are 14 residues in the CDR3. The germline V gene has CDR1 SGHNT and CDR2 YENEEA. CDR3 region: CASSIRGADYEQYF. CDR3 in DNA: TGTGCCAGCAGTATCCGCGGGGCGGATTACGAGCAGTACTTC.

This chain's CDR3 is CASSPRSGGPYEQYF. CDR3 DNA sequence: TGTGCCAGCAGCCCCCGGAGCGGGGGTCCCTACGAGCAGTACTTC. The chain joins TRBV7-8 to TRBJ2-7; 8 positions agree with TRBD2. The trim removed 5 bases at V and 2 bases at J, leaving 8 bases unmatched. The CDR3 runs to 15 residues. The V gene's germline CDR1 is SGHVS and CDR2 FQNEAQ.

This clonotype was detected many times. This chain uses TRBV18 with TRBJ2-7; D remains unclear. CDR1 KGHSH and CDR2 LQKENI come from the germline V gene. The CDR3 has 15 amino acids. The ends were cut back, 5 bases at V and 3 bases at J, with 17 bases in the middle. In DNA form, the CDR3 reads TGTGCCAGCTCAGAATTGCCTAGTGGAAACTACGAGCAGTACTTC. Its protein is CASSELPSGNYEQYF.

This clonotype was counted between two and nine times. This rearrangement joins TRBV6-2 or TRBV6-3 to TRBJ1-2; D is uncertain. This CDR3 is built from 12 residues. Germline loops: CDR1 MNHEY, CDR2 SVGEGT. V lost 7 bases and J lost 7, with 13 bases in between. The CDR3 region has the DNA TGTGCCAGCACCAACCCCAAGCCTGGCTACACCTTC. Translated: CASTNPKPGYTF.

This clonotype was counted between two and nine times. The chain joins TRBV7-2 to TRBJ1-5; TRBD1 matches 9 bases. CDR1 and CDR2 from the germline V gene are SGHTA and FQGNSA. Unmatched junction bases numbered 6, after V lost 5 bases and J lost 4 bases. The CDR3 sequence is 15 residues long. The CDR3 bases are TGTGCCAGCAGCGCCGGACAGGGGCGGAATCAGCCCCAGCATTTT. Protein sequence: CASSAGQGRNQPQHF.

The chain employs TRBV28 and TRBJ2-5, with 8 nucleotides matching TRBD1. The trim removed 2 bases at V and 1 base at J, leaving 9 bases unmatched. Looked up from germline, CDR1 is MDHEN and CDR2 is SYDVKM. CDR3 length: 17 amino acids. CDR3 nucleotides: TGTGCCAGCAGTTTACCCACGACAGGGGCCATCCAAGAGACCCAGTACTTC. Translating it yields CASSLPTTGAIQETQYF.

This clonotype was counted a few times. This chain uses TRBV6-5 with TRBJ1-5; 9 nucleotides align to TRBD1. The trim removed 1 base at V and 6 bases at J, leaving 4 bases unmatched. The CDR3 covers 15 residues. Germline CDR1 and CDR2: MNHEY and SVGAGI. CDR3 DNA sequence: TGTGCCAGCAGTTACTTCGACAGGGGGAGTCAGCCCCAGCATTTT. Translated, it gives CASSYFDRGSQPQHF.

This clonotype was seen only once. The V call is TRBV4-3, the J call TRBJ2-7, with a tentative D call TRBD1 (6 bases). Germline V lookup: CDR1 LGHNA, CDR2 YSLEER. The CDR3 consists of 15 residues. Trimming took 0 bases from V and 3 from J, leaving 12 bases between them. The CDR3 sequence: CASSQERTAFYEQYF. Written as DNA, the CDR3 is TGCGCCAGCAGCCAAGAGCGGACAGCTTTCTACGAGCAGTACTTC.

CDR3 DNA: TGTGCCAGCACCCAAGGCTCTGGGGCCAACGTCCTGACTTTC. It translates to CASTQGSGANVLTF. This chain joins TRBV9 and TRBJ2-6; D remains unclear. The CDR3 spans 14 residues. CDR1 SGDLS and CDR2 YYNGEE come from the germline V gene. Trimming took off 6 bases at V and 0 bases at J, with 7 bases between the two ends.

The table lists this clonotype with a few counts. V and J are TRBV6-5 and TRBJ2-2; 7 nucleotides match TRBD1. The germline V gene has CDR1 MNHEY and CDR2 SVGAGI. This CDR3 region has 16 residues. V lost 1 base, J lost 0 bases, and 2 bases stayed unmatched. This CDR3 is CASSYWDSPNTGELFF. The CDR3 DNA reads TGTGCCAGCAGTTACTGGGACAGTCCGAACACCGGGGAGCTGTTTTTT.